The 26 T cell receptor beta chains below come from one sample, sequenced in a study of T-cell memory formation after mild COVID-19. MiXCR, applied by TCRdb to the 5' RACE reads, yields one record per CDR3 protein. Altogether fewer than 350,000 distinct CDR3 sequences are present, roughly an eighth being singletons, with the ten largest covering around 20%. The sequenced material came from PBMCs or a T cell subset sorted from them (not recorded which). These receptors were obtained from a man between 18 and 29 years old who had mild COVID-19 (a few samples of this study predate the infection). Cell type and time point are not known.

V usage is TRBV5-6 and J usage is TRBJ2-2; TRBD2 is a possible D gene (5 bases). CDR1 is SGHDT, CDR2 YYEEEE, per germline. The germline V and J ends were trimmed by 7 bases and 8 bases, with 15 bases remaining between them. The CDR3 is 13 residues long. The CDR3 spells CASGGGAAGELFF. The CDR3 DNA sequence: TGTGCCAGCGGAGGTGGAGCCGCAGGGGAGCTGTTTTTT.

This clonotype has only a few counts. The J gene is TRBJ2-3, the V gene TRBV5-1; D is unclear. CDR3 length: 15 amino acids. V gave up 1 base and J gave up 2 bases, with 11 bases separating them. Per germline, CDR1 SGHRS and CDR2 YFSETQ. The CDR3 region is CASSLSRSDTDTQYF. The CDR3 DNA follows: TGCGCCAGCAGCTTGTCGAGATCAGACACAGATACGCAGTATTTT.

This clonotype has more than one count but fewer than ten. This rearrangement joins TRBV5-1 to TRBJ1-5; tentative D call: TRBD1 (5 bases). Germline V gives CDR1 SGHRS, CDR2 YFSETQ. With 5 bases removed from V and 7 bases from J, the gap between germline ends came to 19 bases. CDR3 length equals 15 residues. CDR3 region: CASRYTTGEGQPQHF. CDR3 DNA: TGCGCCAGCAGGTATACTACAGGAGAGGGGCAGCCCCAGCATTTT.

The CDR3 region has the DNA TGTGCCAGCAGTCGGTTCAGGGTCGCTGGCTACACCTTC. Translating it yields CASSRFRVAGYTF. The chain carries TRBV3-1 and TRBJ1-2, with D possibly TRBD1 on 5 matching bases. V shed 6 bases and J shed 7 bases, with 15 bases lying between them. CDR1 is LGHDT, CDR2 YNNKEL, per germline (reference sequence). This CDR3 has 13 residues.

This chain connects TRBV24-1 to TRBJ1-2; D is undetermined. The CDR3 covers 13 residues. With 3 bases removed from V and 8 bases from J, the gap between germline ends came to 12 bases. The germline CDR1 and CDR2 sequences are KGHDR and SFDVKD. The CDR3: CATSDPQRSGYTF. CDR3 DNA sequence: TGTGCCACCAGTGATCCTCAGCGGTCGGGCTACACCTTC.

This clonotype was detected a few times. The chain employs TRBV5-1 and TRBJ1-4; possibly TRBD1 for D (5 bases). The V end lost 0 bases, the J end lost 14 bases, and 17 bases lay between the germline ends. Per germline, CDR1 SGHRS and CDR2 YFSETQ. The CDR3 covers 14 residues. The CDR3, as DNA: TGCGCCAGCAGCTTGGGTATATCGGGGGAACTTCTGTTTTTT. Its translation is CASSLGISGELLFF.

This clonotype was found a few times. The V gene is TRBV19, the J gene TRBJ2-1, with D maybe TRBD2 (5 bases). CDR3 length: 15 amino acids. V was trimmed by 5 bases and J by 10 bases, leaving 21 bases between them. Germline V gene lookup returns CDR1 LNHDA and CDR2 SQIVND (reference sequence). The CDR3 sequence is CASSQGLLGWGEQFF. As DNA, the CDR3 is TGTGCCAGTAGTCAAGGACTCCTGGGGTGGGGAGAGCAGTTCTTC. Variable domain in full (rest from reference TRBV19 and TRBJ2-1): DGGITQSPKYLFRKEGQNVTLSCEQNLNHDAMYWYRQDPGQGLRLIYYSQIVNDFQKGDIAEGYSVSREKKESFPLTVTSAQKNPTAFYLCASSQGLLGWGEQFFGPGTRLTVL.

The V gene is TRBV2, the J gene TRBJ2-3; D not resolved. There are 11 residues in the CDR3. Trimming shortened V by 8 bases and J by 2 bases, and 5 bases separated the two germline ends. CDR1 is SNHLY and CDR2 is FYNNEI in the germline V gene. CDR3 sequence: CASLTTDTQYF. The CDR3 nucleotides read TGTGCCAGCTTAACCACAGATACGCAGTATTTT. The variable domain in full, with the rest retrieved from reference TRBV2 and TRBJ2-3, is EPEVTQTPSHQVTQMGQEVILRCVPISNHLYFYWYRQILGQKVEFLVSFYNNEISEKSEIFDDQFSVERPDGSNFTLKIRSTKLEDSAMYFCASLTTDTQYFGPGTRLTVL.

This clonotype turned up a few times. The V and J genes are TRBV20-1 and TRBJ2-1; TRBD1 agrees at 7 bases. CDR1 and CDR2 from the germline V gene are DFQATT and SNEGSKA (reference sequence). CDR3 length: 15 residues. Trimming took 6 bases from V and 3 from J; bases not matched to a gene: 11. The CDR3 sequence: CSADGEGAFYNEQFF. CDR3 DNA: TGCAGTGCGGACGGCGAGGGGGCCTTCTACAATGAGCAGTTCTTC.

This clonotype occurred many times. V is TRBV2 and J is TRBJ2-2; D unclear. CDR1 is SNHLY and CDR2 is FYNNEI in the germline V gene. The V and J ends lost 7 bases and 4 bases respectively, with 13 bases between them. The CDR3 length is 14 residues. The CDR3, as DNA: TGTGCCAGCACCCCCGGGCGCGGCACCGGGGAGCTGTTTTTT. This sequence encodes CASTPGRGTGELFF.

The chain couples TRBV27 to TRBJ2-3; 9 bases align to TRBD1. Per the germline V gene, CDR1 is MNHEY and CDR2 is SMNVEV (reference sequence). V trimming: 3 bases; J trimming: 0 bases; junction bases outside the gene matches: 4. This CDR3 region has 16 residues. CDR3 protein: CASSLETGGSTDTQYF. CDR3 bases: TGTGCCAGCAGTTTGGAGACAGGGGGAAGCACAGATACGCAGTATTTT.

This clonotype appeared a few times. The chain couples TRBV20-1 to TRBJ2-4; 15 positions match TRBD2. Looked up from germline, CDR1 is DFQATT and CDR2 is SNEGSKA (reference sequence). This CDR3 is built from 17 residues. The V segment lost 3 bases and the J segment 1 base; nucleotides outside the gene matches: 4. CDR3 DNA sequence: TGCAGTGCTAGGGGACTAGCGGGGGGAGTTGCCAAAAACATTCAGTACTTC. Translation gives CSARGLAGGVAKNIQYF.

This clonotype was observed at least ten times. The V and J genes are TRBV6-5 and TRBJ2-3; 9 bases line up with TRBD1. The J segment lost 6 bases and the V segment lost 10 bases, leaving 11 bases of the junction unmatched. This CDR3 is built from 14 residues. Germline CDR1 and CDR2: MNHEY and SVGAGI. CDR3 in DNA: TGTGCCACTACCCTAACAGGGGGCCCCGATACGCAGTATTTT. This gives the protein CATTLTGGPDTQYF.

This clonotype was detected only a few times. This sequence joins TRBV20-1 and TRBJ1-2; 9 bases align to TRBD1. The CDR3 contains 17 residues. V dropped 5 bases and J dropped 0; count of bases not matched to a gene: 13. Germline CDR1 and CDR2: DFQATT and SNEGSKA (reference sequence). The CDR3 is CSAPRGGQGLSNYGYTF. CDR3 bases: TGCAGTGCTCCCAGAGGGGGACAGGGTCTCTCTAACTATGGCTACACCTTC.

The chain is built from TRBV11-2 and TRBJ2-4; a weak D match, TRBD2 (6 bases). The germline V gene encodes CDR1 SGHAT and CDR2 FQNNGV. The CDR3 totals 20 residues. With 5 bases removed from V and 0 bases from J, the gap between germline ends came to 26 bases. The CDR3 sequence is CASSNPPGGTVTLAKNIQYF. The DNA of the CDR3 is TGTGCCAGCAGCAACCCCCCCGGCGGGACGGTGACCCTAGCCAAAAACATTCAGTACTTC.

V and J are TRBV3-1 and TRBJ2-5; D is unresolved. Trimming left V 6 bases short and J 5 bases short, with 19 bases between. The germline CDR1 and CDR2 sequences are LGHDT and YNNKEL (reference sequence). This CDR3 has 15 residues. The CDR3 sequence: CASSPGQTLGETQYF. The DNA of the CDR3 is TGTGCCAGCAGTCCCGGGCAAACCTTAGGGGAGACCCAGTACTTC.

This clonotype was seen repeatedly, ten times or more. The CDR3 here is CASSAPGQGAREQYF. The CDR3 DNA follows: TGCGCCAGCAGCGCACCGGGACAGGGGGCGCGGGAGCAGTACTTC. J is TRBJ2-7 and V is TRBV10-2, with 12 bases matching TRBD1. CDR1 is WSHSY and CDR2 is SAAADI in the germline V gene. V dropped 6 bases and J dropped 7; count of bases not matched to a gene: 10. This CDR3 has 15 residues.

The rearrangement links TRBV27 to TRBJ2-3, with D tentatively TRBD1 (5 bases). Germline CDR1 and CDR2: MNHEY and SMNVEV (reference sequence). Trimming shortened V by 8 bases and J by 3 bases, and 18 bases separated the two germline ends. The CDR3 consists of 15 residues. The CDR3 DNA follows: TGTGCCAGCCGTGGTGGGGCGAGTTTGACAGATACGCAGTATTTT. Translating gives CASRGGASLTDTQYF.

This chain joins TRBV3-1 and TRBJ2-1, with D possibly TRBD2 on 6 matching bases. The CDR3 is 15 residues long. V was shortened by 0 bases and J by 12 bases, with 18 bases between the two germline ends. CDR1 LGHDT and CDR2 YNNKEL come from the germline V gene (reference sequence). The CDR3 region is CASSQDLVAVSRQFF. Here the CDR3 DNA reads TGTGCCAGCAGCCAAGATCTGGTAGCGGTTAGTCGGCAGTTCTTC.

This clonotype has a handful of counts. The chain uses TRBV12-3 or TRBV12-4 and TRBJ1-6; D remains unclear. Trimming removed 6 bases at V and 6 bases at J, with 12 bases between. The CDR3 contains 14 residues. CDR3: CASSLTEINSPLHF. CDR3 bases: TGTGCCAGCAGCCTAACAGAGATTAATTCACCCCTCCACTTT.

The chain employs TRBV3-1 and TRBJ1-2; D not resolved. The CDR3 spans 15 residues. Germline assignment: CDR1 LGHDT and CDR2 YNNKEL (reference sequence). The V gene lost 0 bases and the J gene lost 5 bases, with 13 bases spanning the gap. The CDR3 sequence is CASSQDSTPGYGYTF. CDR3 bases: TGTGCCAGCAGCCAAGATTCGACACCCGGGTATGGCTACACCTTC.

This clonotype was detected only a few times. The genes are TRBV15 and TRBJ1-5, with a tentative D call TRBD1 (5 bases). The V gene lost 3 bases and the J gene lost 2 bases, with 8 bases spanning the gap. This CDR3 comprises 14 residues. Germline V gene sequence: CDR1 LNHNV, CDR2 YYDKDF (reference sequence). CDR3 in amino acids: CATSRVQGNQPQHF. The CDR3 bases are TGTGCCACCAGCAGGGTACAGGGCAATCAGCCCCAGCATTTT. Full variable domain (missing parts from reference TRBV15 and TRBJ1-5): DAMVIQNPRYQVTQFGKPVTLSCSQTLNHNVMYWYQQKSSQAPKLLFHYYDKDFNNEADTPDNFQSRRPNTSFCFLDIRSPGLGDTAMYLCATSRVQGNQPQHFGDGTRLSIL.

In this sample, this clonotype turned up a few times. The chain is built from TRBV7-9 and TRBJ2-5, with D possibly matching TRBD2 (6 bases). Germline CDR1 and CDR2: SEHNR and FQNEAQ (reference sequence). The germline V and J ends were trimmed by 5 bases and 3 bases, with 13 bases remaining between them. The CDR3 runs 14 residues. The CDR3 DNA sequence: TGTGCCAGCAGCCGGGACTGGGACGAAGAGACCCAGTACTTC. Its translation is CASSRDWDEETQYF.

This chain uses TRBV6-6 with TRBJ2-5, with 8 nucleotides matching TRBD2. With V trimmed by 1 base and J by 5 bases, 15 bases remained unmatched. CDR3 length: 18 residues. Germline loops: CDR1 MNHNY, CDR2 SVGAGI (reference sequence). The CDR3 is CASSYFSRGAQKRETQYF. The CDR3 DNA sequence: TGTGCCAGCAGTTACTTCTCGCGGGGGGCTCAAAAACGGGAGACCCAGTACTTC.

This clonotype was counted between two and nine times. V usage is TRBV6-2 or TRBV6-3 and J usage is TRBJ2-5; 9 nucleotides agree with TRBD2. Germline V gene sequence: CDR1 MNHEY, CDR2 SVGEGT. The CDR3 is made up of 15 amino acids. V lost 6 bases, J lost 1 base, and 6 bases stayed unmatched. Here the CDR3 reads CASSEMGLAQETQYF. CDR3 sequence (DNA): TGTGCCAGCAGCGAAATGGGACTAGCCCAAGAGACCCAGTACTTC.

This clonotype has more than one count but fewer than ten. The CDR3 DNA reads as TGTGCCAGCAGCCCCGAGGGAAGCGGGACCATTGGCTCCTACAATGAGCAGTTCTTC. Translating gives CASSPEGSGTIGSYNEQFF. The chain carries TRBV9 and TRBJ2-1; 7 positions agree with TRBD2. This CDR3 region has 19 residues. Germline V gene lookup returns CDR1 SGDLS and CDR2 YYNGEE. V dropped 4 bases and J dropped 0; count of bases not matched to a gene: 16.